This entry concerns a single T cell receptor beta chain. This sample is part of a study of cytomegalovirus exposure and HLA in healthy donors. There are 14 residues in the CDR3. The germline CDR1 and CDR2 sequences are SGHRS and YFSETQ. After removal of 4 bases from V and 2 bases from J, the junction contained 4 bases not matched to a gene. The PCR made use of 60 Vbeta and 13 Jbeta primers. Sequencing was performed with immunoSEQ multiplex PCR; in TCRdb, only in-frame clones are kept and a portion is missing. The sample includes approximately 170,000 clones, 80% of them seen just once. The chain carries TRBV5-1 and TRBJ1-1, with 8 bases lining up with TRBD1. The sequencing input was PBMCs. This clonotype was sampled from a woman aged 50 to 60 in good health and CMV-seropositive. CDR3 bases: TGCGCCAGCAGCACGACAGGGGCTAACACTGAAGCTTTCTTT. Protein: CASSTTGANTEAFF.